The entry below gives a single TCR beta chain sequence along with its context. The antigen remains undetermined. CDR3 length equals 15 residues. CDR1 is LGHNA and CDR2 is YSLEER in the germline V gene. Trimming removed 1 base from V and 4 bases from J, with 11 bases in between. This PCR relied on a set of 60 Vbeta primers and 13 Jbeta primers. Assay: immunoSEQ multiplex PCR; the TCRdb copy retains only in-frame clones and omits some. The repertoire consists of about 170,000 clones, with 80% occurring once and the leading ten covering almost 7%. This entry belongs to a study of cytomegalovirus exposure and HLA in healthy donors. Whole-study results and caveats: Most of the CMV-associated TCR beta chains (in a later analysis) appeared to be HLA-restricted. As immune exposure information, only CMV serostatus was available.

This TCR was sampled from a man aged 25-40 years in good health and CMV-seropositive. V gene TRBV4-3 combines with J gene TRBJ1-3; a weak D match, TRBD1 (5 bases). The sample comprised PBMCs. CDR3 region: CASSQAPGGGNTIYF. CDR3 nucleotides: TGCGCCAGCAGCCAAGCCCCCGGGGGAGGAAACACCATATATTTT.